The 11 T cell receptor beta chains in this list originate from one sample, sequenced in a study of shared clonotypes between healthy human individuals. Positively selected for CCR7, the CD45RO-negative cells used as naive CD8 cells excluded terminally differentiated effector memory CD45RA+ cells. This table comes from immunoSEQ multiplex PCR, and its TCRdb copy is limited to in-frame clones, with some not included. Of hundreds of thousands of clones in the sample, roughly 96% were seen once. The sequenced material came from naive CD8+ T cells sorted from blood. The receptor source for this set is a woman aged 25 to 39 in good health.

In nucleotides, the CDR3 is TGTGCCAGCAGTTTATGGGGTTGGGGTGGGGGCGAGCAGTACTTC. Translated: CASSLWGWGGGEQYF. The chain is built from TRBV28 and TRBJ2-7; the D call may be TRBD1 or TRBD2 (5 bases each). Trimming removed 0 bases at V and 6 bases at J, with 15 bases between. The CDR3 runs to 15 residues. Germline V gene sequence: CDR1 MDHEN, CDR2 SYDVKM.

About this clone: Distinct nucleotide sequences in the sample also encode this CDR3. This chain connects TRBV13 to TRBJ2-1; D possibly corresponds to TRBD1 (5 bases). Deletions cut 0 bases from V and 7 bases from J, with 7 bases between. CDR3 size: 13 residues. Germline assignment: CDR1 PRHDT and CDR2 FYEKMQ (reference sequence). DNA for the CDR3: TGTGCCAGCAGCTTAGGAGGGGATAATGAGCAGTTCTTC. Its translation: CASSLGGDNEQFF.

The count of this clone is one. V usage is TRBV18 and J usage is TRBJ2-3, with D uncertain. Germline assignment: CDR1 KGHSH and CDR2 LQKENI. Trimming removed 3 bases at V and 6 bases at J, with 22 bases between. CDR3 size: 17 residues. The CDR3 spells CASSPRRHLRKLDTQYF. The CDR3 coding sequence is TGTGCCAGCTCACCTAGGAGACACCTAAGGAAACTTGATACGCAGTATTTT.

The V gene is TRBV27, the J gene TRBJ1-5; no clear D. CDR3 length: 14 amino acids. Germline values: CDR1 MNHEY, CDR2 SMNVEV (reference sequence). Trimming cost V 0 bases and J 8 bases, with 11 bases left between them. Here the CDR3 DNA reads TGTGCCAGCAGTTTATCCGGGCGACGGGAGCCCCAGCATTTT. Its translation is CASSLSGRREPQHF.

The chain links TRBV5-4 to TRBJ2-5; TRBD2 aligns across 7 bases. Germline V lookup: CDR1 SGHNT, CDR2 YYREEE (reference sequence). The CDR3 covers 14 residues. Trimming cost V 3 bases and J 4 bases; bases outside gene matches: 6. The CDR3 nucleotides are TGTGCCAGCAGCTCGACTAGCCTGGGAGAGACCCAGTACTTC. Its translation: CASSSTSLGETQYF.

The CDR3 region has the DNA TGCAGTGTATTTAGGGTAACTGAAGCTTTCTTT. It translates to CSVFRVTEAFF. The rearrangement uses TRBV20-1 and TRBJ1-1; D remains unclear. The CDR3 sequence is 11 residues long. Germline CDR1 and CDR2: DFQATT and SNEGSKA (reference sequence). Trimming left V 7 bases short and J 5 bases short, with 11 bases between.

The chain carries TRBV19 and TRBJ2-7; 7 nucleotides line up with TRBD2. The CDR3 sequence is 14 residues long. V lost 3 bases to trimming and J lost 5 bases; unmatched junction nucleotides: 7. Germline loops: CDR1 LNHDA, CDR2 SQIVND (reference sequence). CDR3 residues: CASSIGGSLNEQYF. The CDR3 nucleotides are TGTGCCAGTAGTATCGGCGGGAGTCTGAACGAGCAGTACTTC.

V and J are TRBV11-1 and TRBJ2-7, with TRBD1 matching 9 bases. Unmatched junction bases numbered 5, after V lost 5 bases and J lost 3 bases. This CDR3 has 14 amino acids. Looked up from germline, CDR1 is SGHAT and CDR2 is FQDESV (reference sequence). In DNA form, the CDR3 reads TGTGCCAGCAGCGCACCGGGACAGGGCTACGAGCAGTACTTC. This encodes CASSAPGQGYEQYF.

The chain links TRBV6-5 to TRBJ2-1; TRBD1 matches at 9 bases. CDR3 length: 14 amino acids. Unmatched junction bases numbered 7, after V lost 0 bases and J lost 13 bases. Germline CDR1 is MNHEY and CDR2 is SVGAGI. CDR3 protein: CASSYSGTGTSQFF. Written as DNA, the CDR3 is TGTGCCAGCAGTTACTCAGGGACAGGGACCTCCCAGTTCTTC.

The V gene is TRBV28, the J gene TRBJ1-2; D is undetermined. CDR1 MDHEN and CDR2 SYDVKM come from the germline V gene. V was pared by 0 bases and J by 7 bases, with 9 bases between. This CDR3 spans 13 amino acids. CDR3 in DNA: TGTGCCAGCAGTTTATGGGCGGGGTCTGGCTACACCTTC. Its translation: CASSLWAGSGYTF.

This chain connects TRBV7-8 to TRBJ1-1; 8 nucleotides match TRBD1. CDR1 is SGHVS and CDR2 is FQNEAQ in the germline V gene. The CDR3 spans 12 residues. Unmatched junction bases numbered 6, after V lost 5 bases and J lost 10 bases. This CDR3 is CASSPRTGRAFF. CDR3 DNA sequence: TGTGCCAGCAGCCCTCGGACAGGGAGAGCTTTCTTT.